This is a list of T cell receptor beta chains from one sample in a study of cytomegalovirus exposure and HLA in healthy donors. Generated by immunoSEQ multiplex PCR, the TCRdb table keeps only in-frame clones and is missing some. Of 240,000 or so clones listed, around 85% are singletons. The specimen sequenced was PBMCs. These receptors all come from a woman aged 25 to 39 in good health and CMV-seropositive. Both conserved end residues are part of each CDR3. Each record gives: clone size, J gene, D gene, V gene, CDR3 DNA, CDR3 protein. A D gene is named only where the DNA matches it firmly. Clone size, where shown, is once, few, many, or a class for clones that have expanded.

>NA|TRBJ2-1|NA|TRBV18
TGTGCCAGCTCACCGATGGACAGCGACAATGAGCAGTTCTTC
CASSPMDSDNEQFF
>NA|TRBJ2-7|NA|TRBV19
TGTGCCAGTAGTATAAGACGGGGGACAGTCCCCTACGAGCAGTACTTC
CASSIRRGTVPYEQYF
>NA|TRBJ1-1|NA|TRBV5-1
TGCGCCAGCAGCGTTGATCGGGGTGAAGAAACTGAAGCTTTCTTT
CASSVDRGEETEAFF
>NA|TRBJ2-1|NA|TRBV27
TGTGCCAGCAGTTTGGACCGGACTCCTGAATACAATGAGCAGTTCTTC
CASSLDRTPEYNEQFF
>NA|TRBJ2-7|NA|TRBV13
TGTGCCAGCAGCCGTCGGGACTTCTTCTCCTACGAGCAGTACTTC
CASSRRDFFSYEQYF
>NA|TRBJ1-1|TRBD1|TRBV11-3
TGTGCCAGCAGCTTGGGTCGGACAGGGGGGAACACTGAAGCTTTCTTT
CASSLGRTGGNTEAFF
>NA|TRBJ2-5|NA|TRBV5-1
TGCGCCAGCAGCTTGGTACAGGGAGAGACCCAGTACTTC
CASSLVQGETQYF
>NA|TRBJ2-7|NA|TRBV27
TGTGCCAGCAGTGACTACTACGAGCAGTACTTC
CASSDYYEQYF
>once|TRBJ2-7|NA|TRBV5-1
TGCGCCAGCAGTTTAGCGGTCTCCTACGAGCAGTACTTC
CASSLAVSYEQYF
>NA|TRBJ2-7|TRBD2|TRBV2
TGTGCCAGCAGTGAAGCGGGACTAGCGGGGTTCTACGAGCAGTACTTC
CASSEAGLAGFYEQYF
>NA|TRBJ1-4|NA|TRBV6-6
TGTGCCAGCAGTTATATGCAGGCGACCTTTTTT
CASSYMQATFF
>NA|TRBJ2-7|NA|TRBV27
TGTGCCAGCAGTTGGGCAGGGCCTTCGTACGAGCAGTACTTC
CASSWAGPSYEQYF
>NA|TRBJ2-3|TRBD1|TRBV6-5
TGTGCCAGCAGCGTTAGGACAGGTAGCACAGATACGCAGTATTTT
CASSVRTGSTDTQYF
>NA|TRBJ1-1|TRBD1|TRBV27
TGTGCCAGCAGTTTGGAACAGGGGGCCACTGAAGCTTTCTTT
CASSLEQGATEAFF
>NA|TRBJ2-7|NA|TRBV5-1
TGCGCCAGCAGCTTGGGGCAGGTCTCCTACGAGCAGTACTTC
CASSLGQVSYEQYF
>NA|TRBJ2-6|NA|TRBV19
TGTGCCAGTACCATCTACTACCCTGGGGCCAACGTCCTGACTTTC
CASTIYYPGANVLTF
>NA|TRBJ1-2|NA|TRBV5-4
TGTGCCAGCAGTGCTCCTCTCGGGGTAGGCGATGGCTACACCTTC
CASSAPLGVGDGYTF
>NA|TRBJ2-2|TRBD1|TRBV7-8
TGTGCCAGCAGCTTGGGACAGGGGTCGGCCGGGGAGCTGTTTTTT
CASSLGQGSAGELFF
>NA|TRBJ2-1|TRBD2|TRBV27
TGTGCCAGCAGTTTAGGCGGGAGTGGCTACAATGAGCAGTTCTTC
CASSLGGSGYNEQFF
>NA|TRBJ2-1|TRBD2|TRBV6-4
TGTGCCAGCAGTAGCGGGAGCTACAATGAGCAGTTCTTC
CASSSGSYNEQFF
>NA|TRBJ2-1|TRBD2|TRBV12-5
TGTGCTAGTGGTTATAACGGGAGGGCCGGGCAGTTCTTC
CASGYNGRAGQFF
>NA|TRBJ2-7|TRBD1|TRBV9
TGTGCCAGCAGCGCCTTCGGGACAGGGGACGAGCAGTACTTC
CASSAFGTGDEQYF
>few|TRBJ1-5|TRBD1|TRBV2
TGTGCCAGCAGTAACGCGGGACAGATGCATCAGCCCCAGCATTTT
CASSNAGQMHQPQHF
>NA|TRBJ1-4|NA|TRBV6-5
TGTGCCAGCAGTTACACTAGGACGAGTGCGGAAAAACTGTTTTTT
CASSYTRTSAEKLFF
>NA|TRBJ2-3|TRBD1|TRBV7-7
TGTGCTAGCAGCAACGACAGGGGTGGGACAGATACGCAGTATTTT
CASSNDRGGTDTQYF
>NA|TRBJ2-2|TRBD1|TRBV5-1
TGCGCCAGCAGCTTCACCGACAGGGGATTCACCGGGGAGCTGTTTTTT
CASSFTDRGFTGELFF
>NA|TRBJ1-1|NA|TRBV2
TGTGCCAGCGGAGGTCAAGGGAACACTGAAGCTTTCTTT
CASGGQGNTEAFF
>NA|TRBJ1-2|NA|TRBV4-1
TGCGCCAGCAGCCAAGATCGGCAGGGGAATCATGGCTACACCTTC
CASSQDRQGNHGYTF
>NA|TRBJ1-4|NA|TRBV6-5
TGTGCCAGCAGCTACGACAGGAGTAATAATGAAAAACTGTTTTTT
CASSYDRSNNEKLFF
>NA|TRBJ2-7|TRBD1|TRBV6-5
TGTGCCAGCAGTTACCTGGACAGGGCGGACGAGCAGTACTTC
CASSYLDRADEQYF
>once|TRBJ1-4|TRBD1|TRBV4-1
TGCGCCAGCAGCTATTCACAGGGGCTGGAGGAAAAACTGTTTTTT
CASSYSQGLEEKLFF
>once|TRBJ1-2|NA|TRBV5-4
TGTGCCAGCAGCTTTGCCCGGGAGAACTATGGCTACACCTTC
CASSFARENYGYTF
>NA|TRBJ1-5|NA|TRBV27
TGTGCCAGCAGTTCCCAGGATAGCAATCAGCCCCAGCATTTT
CASSSQDSNQPQHF